This is a list of T cell receptor beta chains from one sample in a study of shared clonotypes between healthy human individuals. The assay was immunoSEQ multiplex PCR, and TCRdb's table has in-frame clones only and misses some. The sample lists millions of clones; 85% to 95% were seen once. The specimen was naive CD4+ T cells sorted from blood. Receptors originate from a man between 18 and 29 years old in good health. Both conserved end residues are trimmed from each CDR3.

len: 12
j_gene: TRBJ1-4
v_gene: TRBV9
CDR3aa: ASSVAGTNEKLF

len: 13
j_gene: TRBJ2-1
v_gene: TRBV6-1
CDR3aa: ASSERVGRAAEQF

len: 14
j_gene: TRBJ2-3
v_gene: TRBV5-6
CDR3aa: ASTLGTGGLTDTQY

len: 11
j_gene: TRBJ2-5
v_gene: TRBV30
CDR3aa: AWNGDPGETQY

len: 14
j_gene: TRBJ2-1
v_gene: TRBV25-1
CDR3aa: ASSEQSGRRLDEQF

len: 14
j_gene: TRBJ1-2
v_gene: TRBV7-9
CDR3aa: ASLPPFGGFNYGYT

len: 13
j_gene: TRBJ1-3
v_gene: TRBV21-1
CDR3aa: ASSKGAASGNTIY

len: 12
j_gene: TRBJ2-5
v_gene: TRBV28
CDR3aa: ASSFSNAISTQY

len: 11
j_gene: TRBJ1-3
v_gene: TRBV6-1
CDR3aa: ASSRQRWDTIY

len: 12
j_gene: TRBJ2-7
v_gene: TRBV11-2
CDR3aa: ASSSGTGKYEQY

len: 11
j_gene: TRBJ2-7
v_gene: TRBV11-2
CDR3aa: ASSLGLPYEQY

len: 9
j_gene: TRBJ1-2
v_gene: TRBV20-1
CDR3aa: SASGDYGYT

len: 10
j_gene: TRBJ2-1
v_gene: TRBV2
CDR3aa: ASSGGGNEQF

len: 12
j_gene: TRBJ2-7
v_gene: TRBV30
CDR3aa: AWSVYRSSYEQY

len: 18
j_gene: TRBJ2-3
v_gene: TRBV9
CDR3aa: ASSVSPYSSAGAKGDTQY

len: 13
j_gene: TRBJ1-2
v_gene: TRBV18
CDR3aa: ASSPGQGDSYGYT

len: 13
j_gene: TRBJ2-7
v_gene: TRBV9
CDR3aa: ASSVGVGSSYEQY

len: 13
j_gene: TRBJ2-2
v_gene: TRBV2
CDR3aa: ASIRRESGTGELF

len: 10
j_gene: TRBJ2-5
v_gene: TRBV6-5
CDR3aa: ASHRDTETQY

len: 11
j_gene: TRBJ1-5
v_gene: TRBV7-9
CDR3aa: ASSLEAVQPQH

len: 11
j_gene: TRBJ2-7
v_gene: TRBV11-2
CDR3aa: ASSHGDVGEQY

len: 14
j_gene: TRBJ2-2
v_gene: TRBV7-9
CDR3aa: ASSPRTGANTGELF

len: 13
j_gene: TRBJ1-3
v_gene: TRBV30
CDR3aa: AWSTTGKSGNTIY

len: 16
j_gene: TRBJ2-3
v_gene: TRBV4-3
CDR3aa: ASSQDYGLAGGADTQY

len: 14
j_gene: TRBJ2-7
v_gene: TRBV6-6
CDR3aa: ASSYDRTSGVGEQY

len: 13
j_gene: TRBJ2-7
v_gene: TRBV15
CDR3aa: ATSGGAGPTYEQY

len: 13
j_gene: TRBJ2-7
v_gene: TRBV6-5
CDR3aa: ASSRNTLWSYEQY

len: 12
j_gene: TRBJ1-5
v_gene: TRBV6-5
CDR3aa: ASSPKGGGQPQH

len: 15
j_gene: TRBJ1-5
v_gene: TRBV28
CDR3aa: ASSLWETGNTHQPQH

len: 11
j_gene: TRBJ1-5
v_gene: TRBV18
CDR3aa: ASSPARDQPQH

len: 12
j_gene: TRBJ2-7
v_gene: TRBV5-1
CDR3aa: ASRLAGSSYEQY

len: 11
j_gene: TRBJ2-3
v_gene: TRBV11-2
CDR3aa: ASSPPWGDTQY

len: 17
j_gene: TRBJ2-3
v_gene: TRBV7-2
CDR3aa: ASSLGTSGRAWKTDTQY

len: 12
j_gene: TRBJ1-6
v_gene: TRBV5-5
CDR3aa: ASSNSGPNSPLH

len: 16
j_gene: TRBJ1-4
v_gene: TRBV4-1
CDR3aa: ASSRNPGDIAGGEKLF

len: 13
j_gene: TRBJ1-5
v_gene: TRBV6-1
CDR3aa: AAGRTPDGDQPQH

len: 12
j_gene: TRBJ2-7
v_gene: TRBV14
CDR3aa: ASSQGLGSYEQY

len: 13
j_gene: TRBJ1-1
v_gene: TRBV28
CDR3aa: ASSSSGLGNTEAF

len: 10
j_gene: TRBJ1-6
v_gene: TRBV5-6
CDR3aa: ASSLDNSPLH

len: 12
j_gene: TRBJ1-5
v_gene: TRBV5-1
CDR3aa: ASSYGQGNQPQH

len: 13
j_gene: TRBJ1-5
v_gene: TRBV6-5
CDR3aa: ASSYTGVGNQPQH

len: 13
j_gene: TRBJ2-1
v_gene: TRBV19
CDR3aa: ASSITQRGDNEQF

len: 12
j_gene: TRBJ2-3
v_gene: TRBV6-5
CDR3aa: ASSYTGSTDTQY

len: 14
j_gene: TRBJ2-1
v_gene: TRBV30
CDR3aa: AWSVGLAGGVDEQF

len: 14
j_gene: TRBJ2-1
v_gene: TRBV6-1
CDR3aa: ASSGPGTGGRLEQF

len: 11
j_gene: TRBJ2-7
v_gene: TRBV7-9
CDR3aa: ASTGRAGEREY

len: 14
j_gene: TRBJ2-3
v_gene: TRBV5-1
CDR3aa: ASSLEQGASTDTQY

len: 12
j_gene: TRBJ2-7
v_gene: TRBV5-1
CDR3aa: ASSAGTSGYEQY

len: 12
j_gene: TRBJ1-2
v_gene: TRBV10-3
CDR3aa: AISESGQSYGYT

len: 12
j_gene: TRBJ2-1
v_gene: TRBV6-6
CDR3aa: ARRRESSYNEQF

len: 13
j_gene: TRBJ1-5
v_gene: TRBV28
CDR3aa: ASRIGQGEGQPQH

len: 13
j_gene: TRBJ2-1
v_gene: TRBV6-5
CDR3aa: ASSLEGQVYNEQF

len: 10
j_gene: TRBJ1-1
v_gene: TRBV30
CDR3aa: AWSVMNTKAF

len: 13
j_gene: TRBJ1-5
v_gene: TRBV7-2
CDR3aa: ASSLGALNNQPQH

len: 10
j_gene: TRBJ2-4
v_gene: TRBV11-2
CDR3aa: ASSLGPSHQY

len: 16
j_gene: TRBJ1-5
v_gene: TRBV5-6
CDR3aa: ASSRTDRVKDRNQPQH

len: 13
j_gene: TRBJ1-6
v_gene: TRBV18
CDR3aa: ASRPMESYNSPLH

len: 11
j_gene: TRBJ1-4
v_gene: TRBV5-4
CDR3aa: ASSTRQVEKLF

len: 12
j_gene: TRBJ1-1
v_gene: TRBV4-2
CDR3aa: ASSLTAERTEAF

len: 11
j_gene: TRBJ2-5
v_gene: TRBV6-1
CDR3aa: ASSGSVQETQY